The sequence of this T cell receptor beta chain was determined in a study of T cells in Graves' hyperthyroidism and ophthalmopathy (dated by TCRdb to between 2019 and 2020). For context, the study as a whole: Peripheral blood samples were taken at initial diagnosis, before any treatment was given. The roughly 94 discovery patients were randomly split 7:3 into training and test sets. The study also compared thyroid tissue and blood T-cell repertoires from more than five Graves' hyperthyroidism patients. Once sampling was done, hyperthyroidism patients were given methimazole at a starting dose of 30 mg daily, whereas ophthalmopathy patients were given high-dose intravenous methylprednisolone. A discovery cohort of about a hundred patients, roughly 45 with Graves' ophthalmopathy and approximately 55 with stable Graves' hyperthyroidism, was used to find distinguishing TCR V-J signatures. Prospective prediction of ophthalmopathy was tested in an independent validation cohort consisting of fewer than 20 hyperthyroidism patients and more than 15 patients who later progressed to ophthalmopathy. The paper describes TCR Vbeta CDR3 sequencing of 140 or so peripheral blood samples, made up of 43 ophthalmopathy patients, approximately 73 hyperthyroidism patients and around 17 progressor patients. Study-level results and caveats: Blood samples also contained most of the expanded thyroid clonotypes (frequency above 0.001), which suggests that blood repertoires may reflect thyroid immune responses. A 13 V-J signature model separated ophthalmopathy from stable hyperthyroidism, with around 90% sensitivity and approximately 81% specificity in cross-validation and 80%/75% in testing. No statistical method was used to fix the sample size in advance, and group allocation was not hidden from the investigators. In validation, the model predicted progression to ophthalmopathy a median of roughly six months before onset, with about 70% sensitivity and roughly 72% specificity.

Graves' hyperthyroidism was defined as stable when no progression to ophthalmopathy occurred over 18 months of follow-up. Hyperthyroidism patients were newly diagnosed, with disease duration under 2 months, and aged 18 to 65 years. Patients with uncontrolled infections, other autoimmune diseases, pregnancy or lactation were excluded. Diagnoses were established on the basis of clinical symptoms, serum thyroxine and TRAb, thyroid ultrasound, and orbital computed tomography. Ficoll-Paque density gradient centrifugation was used to isolate PBMCs from around 9.1 ml of fresh peripheral blood. Total RNA was extracted with Trizol reagent, and quality was checked on an Agilent 2100 Bioanalyzer. TCR beta CDR3 regions were amplified from RNA transcripts. The TCR CDR3 was subjected to a first round of RT-PCR using the HTBI primer set and the Qiagen OneStep RT-PCR kit. A second multiplex PCR round built the libraries, followed by size selection and purification. Sequencing of the libraries was done on an Illumina HiSeq2000 using paired-end 100 bp reads. The authors processed their data as follows. Raw data were processed with SOAPnuke, discarding reads with adapters, uncalled bases, mean Phred below 15, or no exact constant-primer or identifier match. High-quality paired reads were merged with COPE v1.2.5, and unique nucleotide sequences were defined as clonotypes. MiTCR v1.1 was used to align the clonotypes against IMGT TRBV, TRBD and TRBJ reference segments. The analysis included only V-J combinations with a frequency above 0.0001, which together covered 99% to 99.2% of the repertoires. The TCS score was defined as the ratio of F50 (clonal expansion) to E x V (chaos), calculated using BLOSUM62-based TCRdist between CDR3 peptides within each V-J. Welch's t-statistics and random forest reduced some 510 V-J features to under 15, which were used in a naive Bayes classifier (R e1071). TCRdb applied fastp at Q25 and MiXCR to the public reads, then kept only in-frame beta chains. All rows with the same CDR3 protein become a single entry with the most common DNA and genes. TCRdb, rather than the study authors, made the V and J calls. The table for this sample lists roughly 720,000 distinct CDR3 sequences; around 16% of them were counted only once. The ten largest clones represent 15% of the sample.

CDR1 and CDR2 are read off the germline V gene as SGHAT and FQNNGV. After removal of 5 bases from V and 4 bases from J, the junction retains 10 bases not matched to a gene. From cysteine to phenylalanine, the CDR3 is 16 amino acids long. The read is trimmed to its CDR3 DNA, 48 bases read in frame from base 1. Ten or more counts support this clonotype. The clone's antigen remains unknown. Base-call qualities are not available, and no considerably larger clone is one nucleotide away. The TCR comes from a man between 45 and 60 years old with Graves' hyperthyroidism. The chain is made from TRBV11-2 and TRBJ2-5; 10 bases in the middle match TRBD1. Sequenced sample: blood. CDR3 region: CASSDRPTGGLETQYF. The nucleotide sequence reads TGTGCCAGCAGCGACCGACCGACAGGGGGCCTAGAGACCCAGTACTTC.